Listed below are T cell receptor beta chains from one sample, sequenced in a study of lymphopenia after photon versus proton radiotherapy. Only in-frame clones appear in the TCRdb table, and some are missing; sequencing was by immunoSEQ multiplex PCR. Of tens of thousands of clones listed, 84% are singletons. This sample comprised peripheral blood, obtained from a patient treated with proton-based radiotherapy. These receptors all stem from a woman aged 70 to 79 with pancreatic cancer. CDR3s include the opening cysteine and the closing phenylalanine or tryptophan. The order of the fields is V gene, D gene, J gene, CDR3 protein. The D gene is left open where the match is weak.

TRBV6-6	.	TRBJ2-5	CASSYGGAETQYF
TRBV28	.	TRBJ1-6	CASSFSTGGSPLHF
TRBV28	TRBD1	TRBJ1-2	CASSYGQGDGYTF
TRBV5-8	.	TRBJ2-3	CASSLDSTDTQYF
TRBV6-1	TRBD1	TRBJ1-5	CASSEGTGGNQPQHF
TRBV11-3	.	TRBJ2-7	CASSSQAYEQYF
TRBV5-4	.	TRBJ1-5	CASSASGDGSNQPQHF
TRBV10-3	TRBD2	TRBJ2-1	CAISETSGFPYNEQFF
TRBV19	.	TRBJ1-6	CASSTTVRSSYNSPLHF
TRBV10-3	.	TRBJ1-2	CAISVGDRNGYTF
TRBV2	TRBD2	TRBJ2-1	CASSPGLAGNEQFF
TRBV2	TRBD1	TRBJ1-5	CASSEGQGYSNQPQHF
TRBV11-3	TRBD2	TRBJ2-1	CASSLERLAVDEQFF
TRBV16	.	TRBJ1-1	CASSQSGGNTEAFF
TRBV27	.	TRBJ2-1	CASSLYGSQGENEQFF
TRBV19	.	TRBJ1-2	CASRGGRYANYGYTF
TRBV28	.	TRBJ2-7	CASSRGAIKLQF
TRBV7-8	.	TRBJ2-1	CASSLAQGNEQFF
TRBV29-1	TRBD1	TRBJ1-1	CSVDVGLDRGNSEAFF
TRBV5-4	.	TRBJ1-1	CASSFLGAPRDEAFF
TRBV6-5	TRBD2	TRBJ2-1	CASSYYSGRADVEQFF
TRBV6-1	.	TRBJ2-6	CASSLSSGANVLTF
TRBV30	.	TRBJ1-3	CAWSVSGSGNTIYF
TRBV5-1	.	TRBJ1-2	CASSLEVRSGYTF
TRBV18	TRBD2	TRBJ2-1	CASSPPRVAGANEQFF
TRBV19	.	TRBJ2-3	CASSIVPGVTDTQYF
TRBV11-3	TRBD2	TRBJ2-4	CASSLGLAGGLNIQYF
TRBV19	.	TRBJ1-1	CASSTPGSMNTEAFF
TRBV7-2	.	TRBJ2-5	CASSLERTEGETQYF
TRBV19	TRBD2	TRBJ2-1	CASSVTSGRYNEQFF
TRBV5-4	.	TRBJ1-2	CASSLEGKNYGYTF
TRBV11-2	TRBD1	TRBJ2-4	CASSLQGVVKNIQYF
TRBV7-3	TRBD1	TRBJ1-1	CASSLLDRGVTEAFF
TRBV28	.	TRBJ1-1	CASSAGSAEAFF
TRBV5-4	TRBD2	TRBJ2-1	CASSRTSGSGDEQFF
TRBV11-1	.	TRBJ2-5	CASSFQTGGSGEQYF
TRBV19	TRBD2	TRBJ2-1	CASSRLAQYNEQFF
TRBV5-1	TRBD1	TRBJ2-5	CASSWGQIRQETQYF
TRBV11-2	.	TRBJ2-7	CASSFVLGAEQYF